These T cell receptor beta chains were read from a single sample in a study of radiotherapy plus CTLA-4 blockade in lung cancer. Assay used: immunoSEQ multiplex PCR; TCRdb lists only in-frame clones, some missing. The sample shows more than 90,000 clones, around nine tenths of them seen only once. The sample consisted of peripheral blood, taken from a patient treated with radiotherapy plus ipilimumab. These receptors were taken from a human donor with non-small cell lung cancer that progressed on radiotherapy plus ipilimumab. The CDR3 runs from the conserved cysteine through the conserved F or W. A D gene is named only where the DNA matches it firmly. Not all rows give a size; the values are once, few, many and, for expanded clones, a class.

TRBJ1-2 | TRBV18 | NA | TRBD1 | TGTGCCAGCTCTCCGATTCGGGACAGGGTTGTGGGCTATGGCTACACCTTC | CASSPIRDRVVGYGYTF
TRBJ2-5 | TRBV9 | NA | NA | TGTGCCAGCAGCGGAAACCGGTCCGGACTCGGGACCCAGTACTTC | CASSGNRSGLGTQYF
TRBJ1-1 | TRBV28 | NA | NA | TGTGCCAGCAGCGGCAGGGGATGGGGAGCTTTCTTT | CASSGRGWGAFF
TRBJ1-4 | TRBV5-1 | NA | TRBD1 | TGCGCCAGCAGCTTGGATGGACAGGGTGGCGAAAAACTGTTTTTT | CASSLDGQGGEKLFF
TRBJ1-2 | TRBV9 | NA | NA | TGTGCCAGCAGCGTGGGTGGACCACCCATCTATGGCTACACCTTC | CASSVGGPPIYGYTF
TRBJ1-5 | TRBV19 | NA | NA | TGTGCCAGTAGTATGGGGTCCATCAATCAGCCCCAGCATTTT | CASSMGSINQPQHF
TRBJ2-7 | TRBV6-1 | NA | NA | TGTGCCAGCAGTGAAGCATGGACAGCGCTCTACGAGCAGTACTTC | CASSEAWTALYEQYF
TRBJ1-3 | TRBV18 | NA | NA | TGTGCCAGCTCCCCCAACCTTAACCCAGGGGACTCTGGAAACACCATATATTTT | CASSPNLNPGDSGNTIYF
TRBJ2-5 | TRBV11-2 | NA | NA | TGTGCCAGCAGCTCCTACGATGGGGGGGAGACCCAGTACTTC | CASSSYDGGETQYF
TRBJ1-2 | TRBV19 | NA | TRBD1 | TGTGCCAGTAATTACAGGGGGCTGAATGGCTACACCTTC | CASNYRGLNGYTF
TRBJ2-3 | TRBV6-1 | NA | NA | TGTGCCAGCACTTTCAGGGGATCCACAGATACGCAGTATTTT | CASTFRGSTDTQYF
TRBJ1-1 | TRBV6-1 | NA | NA | TGTGCCAGCAGTGAATGGTTCAACTTTAACACTGAAGCTTTCTTT | CASSEWFNFNTEAFF
TRBJ2-7 | TRBV2 | NA | NA | TGTGCCAGCACCGCCTCTCTAGCTTCGGCGGGCTACGAGCAGTACTTC | CASTASLASAGYEQYF
TRBJ1-4 | TRBV19 | NA | NA | TGTGCCAGTAGTATGGGGGGTACTAATGAAAAACTGTTTTTT | CASSMGGTNEKLFF
TRBJ2-7 | TRBV23-1 | NA | TRBD2 | TGCGCCAGCAGTCATTTCGGACTAGCGGGAGAGAGGCGGGAGCAGTACTTC | CASSHFGLAGERREQYF
TRBJ2-1 | TRBV28 | NA | TRBD1 | TGTGCCAGCAGTTCCGGACAGGGGACTACCCATTTCGAGTTCTTC | CASSSGQGTTHFEFF
TRBJ1-5 | TRBV10-2 | NA | NA | TGCGCCAGCAGTGAGTCCGTTGAGCAGCCCCAGCATTTT | CASSESVEQPQHF
TRBJ1-4 | TRBV6-1 | NA | NA | TGTGCCAGCAGTGAAAGTTTCGGGGGTGAGCAGAAACTGTTTTTT | CASSESFGGEQKLFF
TRBJ1-1 | TRBV11-2 | NA | NA | TGTGCCAGCAGCTTAGGCCTAGTCGGCAGGCGGGCTGAAGCTTTCTTT | CASSLGLVGRRAEAFF
TRBJ2-1 | TRBV9 | NA | TRBD1 | TGTGCCAGCAGCGTAGAGGGGGCGTCCTACAATGAGCAGTTCTTC | CASSVEGASYNEQFF
TRBJ2-7 | TRBV4-1 | NA | NA | TGCGCCAGCAGCCAAGATGGGCAGGGTCTGGACGAGCAGTACTTC | CASSQDGQGLDEQYF
TRBJ1-3 | TRBV5-1 | NA | NA | TGCGCCAGCAGCTTGGTTCCTGGGGAGCGCTGGAACACCATATATTTT | CASSLVPGERWNTIYF
TRBJ1-5 | TRBV5-8 | NA | NA | TGTGCCAGCAGCCCCGGGGAGGGCCATCAGCCCCAGCATTTT | CASSPGEGHQPQHF
TRBJ2-7 | TRBV6-1 | NA | NA | TGTGCCAGCAGTGGGGGGACTCCCTTAGGGTACTTC | CASSGGTPLGYF
TRBJ1-1 | TRBV5-5 | NA | TRBD1 | TGTGCCAGCAGCCGAGGGACAGGGATCACTGAAGCTTTCTTT | CASSRGTGITEAFF
TRBJ1-2 | TRBV30 | NA | NA | TGTGCCTGGAGTGTGTCAAGTTATGGCTACACCTTC | CAWSVSSYGYTF
TRBJ2-3 | TRBV6-5 | NA | NA | TGTGCCAGCAGTTACTCGACTCACCAGGGCACGCAGTATTTT | CASSYSTHQGTQYF
TRBJ1-2 | TRBV2 | NA | NA | TGTGCCAGCAGCTTGAAGGGCGACTATGGCTACACCTTC | CASSLKGDYGYTF
TRBJ1-5 | TRBV19 | NA | NA | TGTGCCAGTAGTCCGCGCTATCAGCCCCAGCATTTT | CASSPRYQPQHF
TRBJ2-7 | TRBV4-1 | NA | TRBD2 | TGCGCCAGCAGCCAAGGACTAGCGGGAGTTAGTGAGCAGTACTTC | CASSQGLAGVSEQYF
TRBJ2-7 | TRBV6-5 | few | NA | TGTGCCAGCAGTGACAACTACGAGCAGTACTTC | CASSDNYEQYF
TRBJ1-3 | TRBV18 | NA | NA | TGTGCCAGCTCACCAGTGGACACCATATATTTT | CASSPVDTIYF
TRBJ2-1 | TRBV21-1 | NA | NA | TGTGCCAGCAGCACCTCCCTTGTCGTGTATGAGCAGTTCTTC | CASSTSLVVYEQFF
TRBJ2-1 | TRBV11-1 | NA | TRBD2 | TGTGCCACTGGACTAGCGGGAGGGCATGAGCAGTTCTTC | CATGLAGGHEQFF
TRBJ2-1 | TRBV5-4 | NA | NA | TGTGCCAGCAGCTTGGTTGGGGCGCGGAATGAGCAGTTCTTC | CASSLVGARNEQFF
TRBJ1-1 | TRBV7-9 | NA | NA | TGTGCCAGCAGAACCCGCCGGGAGGGGATCGTCACTGAAGCTTTCTTT | CASRTRREGIVTEAFF
TRBJ2-6 | TRBV27 | NA | NA | TGTGCCAGCCATATAGCGGCCCCCGGGTACTCTGGGGCCAACGTCCTGACTTTC | CASHIAAPGYSGANVLTF
TRBJ2-1 | TRBV19 | NA | TRBD2 | TGTGCCAGTAGTATGCGTCTAGCGGGAAACAATGAGCAGTTCTTC | CASSMRLAGNNEQFF
TRBJ2-4 | TRBV9 | NA | NA | TGTGCCAGCAGCGTATTAAGCAATGGAAACATTCAGTACTTC | CASSVLSNGNIQYF
TRBJ2-1 | TRBV5-1 | NA | TRBD2 | TGCGCCAGCAGCTTCACTAGCGCGGCCTACAATGAGCAGTTCTTC | CASSFTSAAYNEQFF
TRBJ1-1 | TRBV19 | NA | NA | TGTGCCAGTGGCTATCCCGGGGGGAACACTGAAGCTTTCTTT | CASGYPGGNTEAFF
TRBJ2-5 | TRBV4-1 | NA | TRBD1 | TGCGCCAGCAGCCAACCCGGGACAGGGCAAGAGACCCAGTACTTC | CASSQPGTGQETQYF
TRBJ2-1 | TRBV25-1 | NA | NA | TGTGCCAGCAGTGTTCACGACAATGAGCAGTTCTTC | CASSVHDNEQFF
TRBJ2-3 | TRBV9 | NA | NA | TGTGCCAGCAGCGTAGCCCCCGGGACTGTAAATCCCACAGATACGCAGTATTTT | CASSVAPGTVNPTDTQYF
TRBJ1-2 | TRBV10-2 | few | NA | TGCGCCAGCAGTGAGGACTGGCAGGGGTATGGCTACACCTTC | CASSEDWQGYGYTF
TRBJ2-6 | TRBV29-1 | NA | NA | TGCAGCGTTGAAGACCAGGCCGGGGAACACTCTGGGGCCAACGTCCTGACTTTC | CSVEDQAGEHSGANVLTF
TRBJ2-2 | TRBV19 | NA | NA | TGTGCCAGTAGTTCCAACTCCCTCCCCGGGGAGCTGTTTTTT | CASSSNSLPGELFF
TRBJ2-2 | TRBV19 | NA | TRBD1 | TGTGCCACCACCCTTGGACAGGGGATCGCCGGGGAGCTGTTTTTT | CATTLGQGIAGELFF
TRBJ2-2 | TRBV19 | few | NA | TGTGCCAGTAGTCGACAAAGGAGTGTGGGCTCCGGGGAGCTGTTTTTT | CASSRQRSVGSGELFF
TRBJ2-7 | TRBV6-5 | NA | NA | TGTGCCAGCAGCACCGGGCCCCCGTCCTACGAGCAGTACTTC | CASSTGPPSYEQYF
TRBJ2-2 | TRBV6-1 | NA | TRBD2 | TGTGCCAGCAGTGGCGGACTAGCGGCCGGGGAGCTGTTTTTT | CASSGGLAAGELFF
TRBJ2-7 | TRBV6-1 | NA | TRBD1 | TGTGCCAGCAGGGACAGGTACCACGAGCAGTACTTC | CASRDRYHEQYF
TRBJ1-2 | TRBV19 | few | NA | TGTGCCAGTAGTATTACCCCAGGGGTCTATGGCTACACCTTC | CASSITPGVYGYTF
TRBJ1-2 | TRBV5-5 | NA | TRBD1 | TGTGCCAGCAGTTCCTGGACAGGGGGTAACTATGGCTACACCTTC | CASSSWTGGNYGYTF
TRBJ2-5 | TRBV20-1 | once | NA | TGCAGTGCTAGGATGCCGGGGACCCAGTACTTC | CSARMPGTQYF
TRBJ2-3 | TRBV7-3 | NA | TRBD2 | TGTGCCAGCAGCTTAAGAGGGTTTGGGACTAGCGGAACAGATACGCAGTATTTT | CASSLRGFGTSGTDTQYF
TRBJ2-1 | TRBV2 | NA | TRBD2 | TGTGCCAGCAGCCGGACTAGCCCTCGAATCGATGAGCAGTTCTTC | CASSRTSPRIDEQFF